This T cell receptor beta chain was captured in a study of monozygotic twins with inflammatory bowel disease. Regarding the study as a whole: Perhaps reflecting limited power, concordant and discordant twins did not differ in repertoire similarity. IBD patients had lower TCRbeta diversity (inverse Simpson) than healthy co-twins. Cells of different T cell subtypes could not be told apart. Clonotype sharing was lower in IBD patients than healthy twins, most markedly with disease activity.

After re-calling the 5' RACE reads, TCRdb lists one entry per CDR3 protein, DNA absent. The sample's table shows 400,000 or so distinct CDR3 sequences. Notes on this clonotype: Its matching antigen is unknown.

Sequences were obtained from blood. This TCR was recovered from a human donor with ulcerative colitis or Crohn's disease, or a healthy co-twin of an affected twin (not recorded which).

The CDR3 here is CASSYLAGGGNEQFF. The gene calls are TRBV6-5 and TRBJ2-1; TCRdb's D gene call, TRBD2, goes unchecked for lack of DNA. Germline loops: CDR1 MNHEY, CDR2 SVGAGI. This CDR3 contains 15 residues.